Below, one T cell receptor (beta chain) is given with its context. The source of the sample is a study of T cell changes during pregnancy in multiple sclerosis. Generated by immunoSEQ multiplex PCR, the TCRdb table keeps only in-frame clones and is missing some. The sample yields 15,000 to 20,000 clones, over 75% seen once. The sequencing used CD8+ T cells from peripheral blood mononuclear cells, collected after pregnancy. This receptor was obtained from a female donor in good health, enrolled as a control in a pregnancy study.

The DNA for the CDR3 is TGTGCCAGCAGTTACCCCAGGGTTAGGACCCAGTACTTC. It encodes CASSYPRVRTQYF. This chain uses TRBV13 with TRBJ2-5; D is perhaps TRBD1 (5 bases). There are 13 residues in the CDR3. Trimming took 6 bases from V and 7 from J, leaving 15 bases between them. The germline gives CDR1 PRHDT, CDR2 FYEKMQ (reference sequence).